Described below is a single T cell receptor beta chain sequence and its context. Antigen: not known. V dropped 5 bases and J dropped 3; count of bases not matched to a gene: 6. This CDR3 contains 16 residues. Germline V gene sequence: CDR1 SGHTA, CDR2 FQGNSA. A single record per CDR3 protein comes from TCRdb applying MiXCR to the RT-PCR reads. There are more than 700,000 distinct CDR3 sequences in the sample; 20% to 25% occur only once, and roughly 10% lies in the top ten. The record originates from a study of response to subunit inactivated influenza vaccine. General study points: Seasonal influenza vaccination, on each occasion, was suggested by the authors to recruit few new T cells.

The sequence was collected from a man between 45 and 60 years old who received an inactivated influenza vaccine. This material consisted of PBMCs from blood, taken less than 6 days after vaccination. This chain joins TRBV7-2 and TRBJ2-1, with TRBD2 matching 11 bases. The DNA for the CDR3 is TGTGCCAGCAGCAGGATTGGACTAGCGGGCTACAATGAGCAGTTCTTC. Amino acids: CASSRIGLAGYNEQFF. Using reference TRBV7-2 and TRBJ2-1 for the parts outside the CDR3, the full variable domain is GAGVSQSPSNKVTEKGKDVELRCDPISGHTALYWYRQSLGQGLEFLIYFQGNSAPDKSGLPSDRFSAERTGGSVSTLTIQRTQQEDSAVYLCASSRIGLAGYNEQFFGPGTRLTVL.